The 17 T cell receptor beta chains reported below all come from one sample, sequenced in a study of blood T cell repertoires in COVID-19. The method was immunoSEQ multiplex PCR; TCRdb's version includes in-frame clones alone and lacks a portion of them. The sample consists of some 150,000 clones, 85% to 90% of them appearing once. The sequencing input was peripheral blood. These receptors were taken from a woman aged 45-60 years with active or convalescent COVID-19.

The rearrangement links TRBV28 to TRBJ1-2, with TRBD1 matching over 7 bases. The CDR3 covers 14 residues. Germline V CDR1 and CDR2: MDHEN, SYDVKM. The junction had 2 bases not matched to a gene; V was cut back by 2 bases and J by 2 bases. CDR3 nucleotide sequence: TGTGCCAGCAGTTTACCACAGGGGAACTATGGCTACACCTTC. As protein: CASSLPQGNYGYTF.

The chain has TRBV7-9 and TRBJ2-7, with 7 bases fitting TRBD1. CDR1 and CDR2 from the germline V gene are SEHNR and FQNEAQ (reference sequence). With 4 bases clipped from V and 0 bases from J, the junction kept 12 bases outside the gene matches. The CDR3 length is 17 residues. The CDR3 nucleotides are TGTGCCAGCAGCTCTCTCCCTGGACAGGAAAACTCCTACGAGCAGTACTTC. Its protein is CASSSLPGQENSYEQYF.

The CDR3 nucleotides read TGCGCCAGCACCGGGTCCCCTAGCGCTGGCACAGATACGCAGTATTTT. This encodes CASTGSPSAGTDTQYF. The chain has TRBV5-1 and TRBJ2-3; tentative D call: TRBD2 (6 bases). V was trimmed by 6 bases and J by 1 base, leaving 18 bases between them. The germline V gene has CDR1 SGHRS and CDR2 YFSETQ. CDR3 length equals 16 residues.

The chain is built from TRBV5-4 and TRBJ1-2; weak D call: TRBD1 (5 bases). V was pared by 7 bases and J by 7 bases, with 17 bases between. The CDR3 spans 13 residues. Germline loops: CDR1 SGHNT, CDR2 YYREEE (reference sequence). In DNA, the CDR3 is TGTGCCAGCCGACCCATGGGGGGTTCTGGCTACACCTTC. Amino acids: CASRPMGGSGYTF.

The V and J genes are TRBV11-2 and TRBJ2-5; unclear D gene. V gave up 4 bases and J gave up 7 bases, with 19 bases separating them. CDR3 length equals 15 residues. Germline V gene sequence: CDR1 SGHAT, CDR2 FQNNGV. The CDR3, as DNA: TGTGCCAGCAGCTCACACACCCAGCTCCCAGGGACCCAGTACTTC. As protein: CASSSHTQLPGTQYF.

This chain uses TRBV27 with TRBJ1-5; D gene ambiguous. The length of the CDR3 is 13 residues. Trimming pared 3 bases from V and 5 bases from J, leaving 8 bases between. The germline V gene has CDR1 MNHEY and CDR2 SMNVEV (reference sequence). Here the CDR3 DNA reads TGTGCCAGCAGTTTTGCCGGGGATCAGCCCCAGCATTTT. Its translation is CASSFAGDQPQHF.

The CDR3 sequence is CASSLQEGLNYGYTF. The CDR3 DNA sequence: TGTGCCAGCAGTTTACAGGAGGGACTCAACTATGGCTACACCTTC. The chain uses TRBV27 and TRBJ1-2, with D perhaps TRBD1 (5 bases). The CDR3 spans 15 residues. Germline CDR1 is MNHEY and CDR2 is SMNVEV (reference sequence). The V and J ends lost 2 bases and 2 bases respectively, with 12 bases between them.

The CDR3 spells CAWAGGSIYEQYF. CDR3 coding DNA: TGTGCCTGGGCCGGCGGCAGCATCTACGAGCAGTACTTC. This chain joins TRBV30 and TRBJ2-7; no reliable D call. The CDR3 sequence is 13 residues long. V dropped 5 bases and J dropped 3 bases, with 14 bases sitting between them. The germline V gene has CDR1 GTSNPN and CDR2 SVGIG (reference sequence). Using reference TRBV30 and TRBJ2-7 for the parts outside the CDR3, the full variable domain is SQTIHQWPATLVQPVGSPLSLECTVEGTSNPNLYWYRQAAGRGLQLLFYSVGIGQISSEVPQNLSASRPQDRQFILSSKKLLLSDSGFYLCAWAGGSIYEQYFGPGTRLTVT.

The rearrangement joins TRBV18 to TRBJ1-2; 7 nucleotides agree with TRBD1. V dropped 3 bases and J dropped 6; count of bases not matched to a gene: 10. This CDR3 is built from 15 residues. Germline assignment: CDR1 KGHSH and CDR2 LQKENI. The CDR3 coding sequence is TGTGCCAGCTCACCGATTCCTCAGGGGGAGGATGGCTACACCTTC. This codes for CASSPIPQGEDGYTF.

This rearrangement joins TRBV19 to TRBJ2-7; 7 positions agree with TRBD2. Germline V CDR1 and CDR2: LNHDA, SQIVND (reference sequence). V was clipped by 3 bases and J by 2 bases; unmatched bases: 7. The CDR3 loop spans 15 amino acids. CDR3 loop: CASSILGGPAYEQYF. CDR3 DNA sequence: TGTGCCAGTAGTATTCTGGGAGGGCCGGCCTACGAGCAGTACTTC.

V usage is TRBV7-8 and J usage is TRBJ2-7; TRBD1 agrees at 10 bases. The CDR3 runs to 16 residues. The J segment lost 4 bases and the V segment lost 4 bases, leaving 10 bases of the junction unmatched. Germline V lookup: CDR1 SGHVS, CDR2 FQNEAQ. This CDR3 is CASSWSPGTGAYEQYF. The CDR3 DNA sequence: TGTGCCAGCAGCTGGTCACCCGGGACAGGGGCTTACGAGCAGTACTTC. The complete variable domain, with remaining parts taken from reference TRBV7-8 and TRBJ2-7, reads GAGVSQSPRYKVAKRGQDVALRCDPISGHVSLFWYQQALGQGPEFLTYFQNEAQLDKSGLPSDRFFAERPEGSVSTLKIQRTQQEDSAVYLCASSWSPGTGAYEQYFGPGTRLTVT.

The rearrangement uses TRBV19 and TRBJ1-5, with D possibly matching TRBD1 (6 bases). Trimming took off 4 bases at V and 6 bases at J, with 22 bases between the two ends. CDR1 LNHDA and CDR2 SQIVND come from the germline V gene (reference sequence). The CDR3 sequence is 17 residues long. CDR3 residues: CASSTGRKGGFRQPQHF. CDR3 DNA sequence: TGTGCCAGTAGTACCGGGAGGAAAGGGGGGTTCCGTCAGCCCCAGCATTTT.

J is TRBJ1-6 and V is TRBV7-2; D unclear. Deletions cut 1 base from V and 0 bases from J, with 13 bases between. From germline, CDR1 is SGHTA and CDR2 FQGNSA. CDR3 length: 18 residues. CDR3 sequence (DNA): TGTGCCAGCAGCTTAGGTGGCACGGGGAGCTCCTATAATTCACCCCTCCACTTT. This sequence encodes CASSLGGTGSSYNSPLHF.

The rearrangement links TRBV20-1 to TRBJ2-5; D remains unclear. The CDR3 length is 10 residues. Per the germline V gene, CDR1 is DFQATT and CDR2 is SNEGSKA (reference sequence). The V end lost 0 bases, the J end lost 8 bases, and 4 bases lay between the germline ends. CDR3 protein: CSARDGTQYF. The CDR3 nucleotides are TGCAGTGCTAGAGATGGCACCCAGTACTTC.

J is TRBJ2-5 and V is TRBV7-9; 9 bases align to TRBD2. The J segment lost 4 bases and the V segment lost 4 bases, leaving 10 bases of the junction unmatched. Per germline, CDR1 SEHNR and CDR2 FQNEAQ (reference sequence). The CDR3 runs 16 residues. In DNA, the CDR3 is TGTGCCAGCAGCTCGTTAGCGGGGGTAAGAGGAGAGACCCAGTACTTC. Amino acid sequence: CASSSLAGVRGETQYF.

This chain connects TRBV6-1 to TRBJ1-1; D is uncertain. The CDR3 is 13 amino acids. V was pared by 2 bases and J by 5 bases, with 9 bases between. The germline gives CDR1 MNHNS, CDR2 SASEGT. CDR3 sequence: CASSERMTTEAFF. The CDR3 DNA reads TGTGCCAGCAGTGAAAGGATGACTACTGAAGCTTTCTTT.

This chain links TRBV5-1 with TRBJ2-1, with 13 bases fitting TRBD2. The germline V gene encodes CDR1 SGHRS and CDR2 YFSETQ. The J segment lost 5 bases and the V segment lost 4 bases, leaving 9 bases of the junction unmatched. The CDR3 loop spans 17 amino acids. CDR3 DNA sequence: TGCGCCAGCAGCAGTACTAGCGGGGGGGCTTACAACAATGAGCAGTTCTTC. As protein: CASSSTSGGAYNNEQFF.